The next 30 T cell receptor beta chains were all read from a single sample in a study of blood T cells in healthy people across ages. PCR was performed a second time for about 7 to 11 cycles using a sample-barcoded 5' primer and a J-beta primer mix. A single record per CDR3 protein comes from TCRdb applying MiXCR to the 5' RACE reads. The repertoire has roughly 1.9 million distinct CDR3 sequences, approximately 40% of them found once; the top ten carry 23%. Sequenced input: blood. These receptors originate from a human donor in good health.

This clonotype was found many times. The chain couples TRBV20-1 to TRBJ1-2; 9 nucleotides align to TRBD1. CDR1 is DFQATT and CDR2 is SNEGSKA in the germline V gene (reference sequence). V lost 6 bases to trimming and J lost 3 bases; unmatched junction nucleotides: 5. The CDR3 totals 13 residues. CDR3 sequence reads: CSARDRADYGYTF. CDR3 in DNA: TGCAGTGCCAGGGACAGGGCTGACTATGGCTACACCTTC.

In the case of this clonotype: Sequence at one end of the junction differs from germline and may be a read error. The chain uses TRBV7-8 and TRBJ1-1; D is unresolved. From germline, CDR1 is SGHVS and CDR2 FQNEAQ. The CDR3 has 13 residues. In nucleotides, the CDR3 is TGTGCCAGCAGCTTAGGCAGAAACACTGAAGTTTTCTTT. Translating gives CASSLGRNTEVFF. The variable domain in full, with the rest retrieved from reference TRBV7-8 and TRBJ1-1, is GAGVSQSPRYKVAKRGQDVALRCDPISGHVSLFWYQQALGQGPEFLTYFQNEAQLDKSGLPSDRFFAERPEGSVSTLKIQRTQQEDSAVYLCASSLGRNTEVFFGQGTRLTVV.

The DNA for the CDR3 is TGTGCCACCAGTGAGCCGGGACCGGACAATGAGCAGTTCTTC. It translates to CATSEPGPDNEQFF. The chain joins TRBV24-1 to TRBJ2-1; D possibly matches TRBD1 or TRBD2 (5 bases each). V was pared by 4 bases and J by 5 bases, with 11 bases between. Germline V gives CDR1 KGHDR, CDR2 SFDVKD. The CDR3 consists of 14 residues.

The sample holds a few counts of this clonotype. The rearrangement joins TRBV6-6 to TRBJ1-2; 7 bases are shared with TRBD1. From germline, CDR1 is MNHNY and CDR2 SVGAGI (reference sequence). Unmatched junction bases numbered 8, after V lost 7 bases and J lost 6 bases. The CDR3 has 13 residues. CDR3 bases: TGTGCCAGCAATCTCAGGGGGATGGATGGCTACACCTTC. Protein: CASNLRGMDGYTF.

This clonotype appeared once. V gene TRBV18 combines with J gene TRBJ1-2; D call uncertain. This CDR3 region has 15 residues. The V gene's germline CDR1 is KGHSH and CDR2 LQKENI. V lost 0 bases to trimming and J lost 4 bases, with 12 bases between them. This CDR3 is CASSPPGRRVYGYTF. The DNA of the CDR3 is TGTGCCAGCTCACCACCGGGAAGGAGGGTCTATGGCTACACCTTC.

The V and J genes are TRBV7-2 and TRBJ2-2; the match to TRBD2 covers 12 bases. The germline gives CDR1 SGHTA, CDR2 FQGNSA. V lost 0 bases and J lost 4; bases outside the gene matches: 6. The CDR3 is made up of 18 amino acids. The CDR3 DNA is TGTGCCAGCAGCTTAGCGCTAGCGGGGGGGCCGAGCACCGGGGAGCTGTTTTTT. Its translation is CASSLALAGGPSTGELFF.

V usage is TRBV29-1 and J usage is TRBJ1-1; TRBD1 might be the D (6 bases). The CDR3 length is 13 residues. Per germline, CDR1 SQVTM and CDR2 ANQGSEA. The CDR3 bases are TGCAGGGTCGGGGGGCGTATGGGCACTGAAGCTTTCTTT. It is translated as CRVGGRMGTEAFF.

This clonotype turned up a few times. The chain has TRBV29-1 and TRBJ2-1; 7 bases agree with TRBD2. V lost 7 bases to trimming and J lost 0 bases; unmatched junction nucleotides: 12. This CDR3 has 16 amino acids. CDR1 and CDR2 from the germline V gene are SQVTM and ANQGSEA. CDR3 nucleotides: TGCAGCGCCGGGAATCGGGGGGTAAGCTCCTACAATGAGCAGTTCTTC. Translated, it gives CSAGNRGVSSYNEQFF.

The genes are TRBV5-1 and TRBJ2-7, with a tentative D call TRBD1 (7 bases). The V end was cut by 4 bases, the J end by 2 bases, with 16 bases between. Germline values: CDR1 SGHRS, CDR2 YFSETQ. The CDR3 contains 15 residues. The CDR3: CASSLEGTAPYEQYF. The CDR3 DNA follows: TGCGCCAGCAGCCTGGAGGGGACAGCGCCCTACGAGCAGTACTTC.

The rearrangement uses TRBV6-2 or TRBV6-3 and TRBJ2-1; 9 positions match TRBD2. The CDR3 loop spans 14 amino acids. Germline V gene data show CDR1 as MNHEY and CDR2 as SVGEGT. V was clipped by 5 bases and J by 7 bases; unmatched bases: 6. The CDR3 sequence: CASSKVAGANEQFF. The CDR3 DNA sequence: TGTGCCAGCAGTAAAGTAGCGGGGGCGAATGAGCAGTTCTTC.

The chain links TRBV7-2 to TRBJ2-1; 13 nucleotides align to TRBD2. V lost 5 bases and J lost 7; bases outside the gene matches: 8. This CDR3 is 16 amino acids long. Germline V CDR1 and CDR2: SGHTA, FQGNSA. CDR3 region: CASSLTSGGARNEQFF. The CDR3 region has the DNA TGTGCCAGCAGCCTTACTAGCGGGGGGGCCCGAAATGAGCAGTTCTTC.

The rearrangement uses TRBV20-1 and TRBJ2-5; 7 bases agree with TRBD2. The CDR3 totals 12 residues. Losses at the gene ends were 5 bases for V and 9 bases for J; bases not matched to a gene: 9. The germline CDR1 and CDR2 sequences are DFQATT and SNEGSKA (reference sequence). CDR3 region: CSAATSSLAQYF. CDR3 DNA sequence: TGCAGTGCTGCGACTAGCTCCCTGGCCCAGTACTTC.

A few counts support this clonotype. The chain links TRBV4-1 to TRBJ2-5; D is unresolved. Germline V gene data show CDR1 as MGHRA and CDR2 as YSYEKL. CDR3 length: 16 residues. The germline V and J ends were trimmed by 3 bases and 5 bases, with 19 bases remaining between them. CDR3 sequence reads: CASSQLTIPKRETQYF. The CDR3 DNA reads as TGCGCCAGCAGCCAGTTAACTATCCCTAAACGGGAGACCCAGTACTTC.

The rearrangement uses TRBV4-2 and TRBJ1-3; 7 bases are shared with TRBD1. This CDR3 spans 17 amino acids. V shed 3 bases, J shed 4 bases, and the junction held 12 bases outside the gene matches. CDR1 is LGHNA and CDR2 is YNFKEQ in the germline V gene. The CDR3 region has the DNA TGTGCCAGCAGCCAGCCCTCGTCGACAGGGCCCGGAAACACCATATATTTT. It codes for CASSQPSSTGPGNTIYF.

The V and J genes are TRBV4-3 and TRBJ2-1; D call uncertain. Germline CDR1 is LGHNA and CDR2 is YSLEER. This CDR3 spans 13 amino acids. V lost 4 bases, J lost 8 bases, and 12 bases lay in between. CDR3 loop: CASSPGVVDEQFF. The CDR3, as DNA: TGCGCCAGCAGCCCGGGCGTGGTGGATGAGCAGTTCTTC.

The V and J genes are TRBV18 and TRBJ2-7, with 8 positions matching TRBD1. V dropped 8 bases and J dropped 1; count of bases not matched to a gene: 7. Looked up from germline, CDR1 is KGHSH and CDR2 is LQKENI. This CDR3 spans 14 amino acids. The CDR3 DNA follows: TGTGCCAGCCGAGGGGGACAGGAATCCTACGAGCAGTACTTC. Protein product: CASRGGQESYEQYF.

This clonotype has only one observation. The chain links TRBV7-9 to TRBJ2-1; D is unresolved. CDR1 is SEHNR, CDR2 FQNEAQ, per germline (reference sequence). The CDR3 is 15 residues long. The germline V and J ends were trimmed by 4 bases and 5 bases, with 15 bases remaining between them. CDR3 region: CASSWGGIGNNEQFF. The DNA for the CDR3 is TGTGCCAGCAGCTGGGGTGGGATTGGAAACAATGAGCAGTTCTTC.

The gene calls are TRBV27 and TRBJ2-1; perhaps TRBD2 as D (5 bases). CDR1 MNHEY and CDR2 SMNVEV come from the germline V gene (reference sequence). V lost 7 bases and J 5 bases, leaving 12 bases between the germline ends. This CDR3 spans 13 amino acids. The CDR3 here is CASTGGPHNEQFF. CDR3 coding DNA: TGTGCCAGCACCGGCGGGCCGCACAATGAGCAGTTCTTC.

With respect to this clonotype: A junction end diverges from the germline sequence, so it may reflect a read error. The chain combines TRBV7-6 with TRBJ1-1, with D unclear. CDR3 size: 14 residues. The V gene's germline CDR1 is SGHVS and CDR2 FNYEAQ. The CDR3 region is CAGSLTHGSTEAFF. The CDR3 DNA sequence: TGTGCCGGCAGCTTAACCCACGGTAGCACTGAAGCTTTCTTT.

The chain joins TRBV20-1 to TRBJ2-2, with TRBD1 identical over 7 bases. V was clipped by 0 bases and J by 1 base; unmatched bases: 8. Per germline, CDR1 DFQATT and CDR2 SNEGSKA (reference sequence). The CDR3 spans 17 residues. Here the CDR3 reads CSARDLGQSENTGELFF. CDR3 bases: TGCAGTGCTAGAGACTTGGGACAGTCCGAGAACACCGGGGAGCTGTTTTTT.

The chain carries TRBV4-1 and TRBJ2-7; D gene uncertain. The CDR3 covers 16 residues. CDR1 MGHRA and CDR2 YSYEKL come from the germline V gene. Trimming removed 1 base from V and 2 bases from J, with 15 bases in between. This CDR3 reads CASSQAPVPTPYEQYF. CDR3 bases: TGCGCCAGCAGCCAAGCCCCCGTCCCTACACCCTACGAGCAGTACTTC.

At least ten counts were recorded for this clonotype. The chain links TRBV6-5 to TRBJ2-5; 7 bases match TRBD2. V shed 6 bases, J shed 2 bases, and the junction held 9 bases outside the gene matches. Germline assignment: CDR1 MNHEY and CDR2 SVGAGI. The CDR3 contains 15 residues. The CDR3 coding sequence is TGTGCCAGCAGCAGGATAGCGGGTTTACAAGAGACCCAGTACTTC. Amino acids: CASSRIAGLQETQYF.

The sample holds many counts of this clonotype. V is TRBV6-6 and J is TRBJ2-6, with no clear D. The germline V and J ends were trimmed by 8 bases and 0 bases, with 11 bases remaining between them. CDR1 and CDR2 from the germline V gene are MNHNY and SVGAGI (reference sequence). The length of the CDR3 is 15 residues. DNA for the CDR3: TGTGCCAGCTCGGCAGCCCGCTCTGGGGCCAACGTCCTGACTTTC. It codes for CASSAARSGANVLTF.

The chain is built from TRBV27 and TRBJ1-6; 8 positions match TRBD1. The V gene end was trimmed by 8 bases and the J gene end by 7 bases; junction bases not matched to a gene: 10. Germline-derived CDR1 and CDR2 are MNHEY and SMNVEV (reference sequence). The length of the CDR3 is 15 residues. The CDR3 coding sequence is TGTGCCAGCCGGACAGGGCGGACTTTGAATTCACCCCTCCACTTT. Translating gives CASRTGRTLNSPLHF.

This chain connects TRBV7-2 to TRBJ2-4; TRBD2 agrees at 9 bases. Germline V CDR1 and CDR2: SGHTA, FQGNSA. V shed 1 base, J shed 7 bases, and the junction held 2 bases outside the gene matches. CDR3 length equals 14 residues. Here the CDR3 DNA reads TGTGCCAGCAGCTTAGTGGCGGGGGGGAACATTCAGTACTTC. Encoded protein: CASSLVAGGNIQYF. Based on the CDR3 plus reference TRBV7-2 and TRBJ2-4, the full variable domain is GAGVSQSPSNKVTEKGKDVELRCDPISGHTALYWYRQSLGQGLEFLIYFQGNSAPDKSGLPSDRFSAERTGGSVSTLTIQRTQQEDSAVYLCASSLVAGGNIQYFGAGTRLSVL.

The chain carries TRBV9 and TRBJ2-3; D is unclear. V lost 0 bases and J 3 bases, leaving 11 bases between the germline ends. This CDR3 is 15 amino acids long. Germline CDR1 and CDR2: SGDLS and YYNGEE. For the CDR3, the DNA is TGTGCCAGCAGCGTAGGCCGGGTCGAAACAGATACGCAGTATTTT. It codes for CASSVGRVETDTQYF.

In this sample, this clonotype turned up once. The chain carries TRBV4-2 and TRBJ1-5; perhaps TRBD1 as D (6 bases). The V gene lost 5 bases and the J gene lost 0 bases, with 11 bases spanning the gap. This CDR3 contains 15 residues. CDR1 is LGHNA and CDR2 is YNFKEQ in the germline V gene. This chain's CDR3 is CASSEGGHSNQPQHF. CDR3 coding DNA: TGTGCCAGCAGCGAAGGGGGACATAGCAATCAGCCCCAGCATTTT.

This clonotype was detected a few times. J is TRBJ1-1 and V is TRBV28; tentatively, D is TRBD1 (5 bases). Germline V gene lookup returns CDR1 MDHEN and CDR2 SYDVKM. This CDR3 has 13 amino acids. Trimming pared 7 bases from V and 8 bases from J, leaving 17 bases between. The CDR3 reads CASIEGSRREAFF. CDR3 bases: TGTGCCAGCATCGAGGGGTCTCGAAGGGAAGCTTTCTTT.

J is TRBJ1-1 and V is TRBV4-2; D uncertain. Looked up from germline, CDR1 is LGHNA and CDR2 is YNFKEQ. The germline V and J ends were trimmed by 3 bases and 11 bases, with 10 bases remaining between them. The CDR3 covers 11 residues. The chain's CDR3 is CASSHDVGAFF. The CDR3 DNA reads as TGTGCCAGCAGCCACGATGTAGGCGCTTTCTTT.

The V gene is TRBV10-3, the J gene TRBJ2-1; 11 bases are a match to TRBD1. The CDR3 runs 15 residues. With V trimmed by 6 bases and J by 12 bases, 13 bases remained unmatched. Germline assignment: CDR1 ENHRY and CDR2 SYGVKD. CDR3 residues: CAIRAGTGGPMGQFF. CDR3 coding DNA: TGTGCCATCAGAGCCGGGACAGGGGGTCCTATGGGGCAGTTCTTC.